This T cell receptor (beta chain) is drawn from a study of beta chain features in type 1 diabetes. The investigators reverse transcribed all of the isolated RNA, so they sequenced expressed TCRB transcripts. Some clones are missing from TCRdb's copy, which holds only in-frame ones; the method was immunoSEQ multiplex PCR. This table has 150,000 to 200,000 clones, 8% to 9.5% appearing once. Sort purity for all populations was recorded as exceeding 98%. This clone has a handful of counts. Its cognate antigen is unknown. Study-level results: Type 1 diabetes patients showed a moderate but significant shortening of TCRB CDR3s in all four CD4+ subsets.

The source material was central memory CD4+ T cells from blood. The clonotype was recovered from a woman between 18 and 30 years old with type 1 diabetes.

CDR3 sequence: CASSYGLAGGLGEQFF. The CDR3 nucleotides read TGTGCCAGCAGTTACGGACTAGCGGGGGGCTTGGGTGAGCAGTTCTTC. The rearrangement joins TRBV6-5 to TRBJ2-1; 14 nucleotides match TRBD2. Unmatched junction bases numbered 6, after V lost 2 bases and J lost 9 bases. CDR1 and CDR2 from the germline V gene are MNHEY and SVGAGI. The CDR3 spans 16 residues.